Below, 31 T cell receptor beta chains from the same sample are listed, as sequenced in a study of T cells after yellow fever vaccination. TCRdb recomputed calls from the 5' RACE reads with MiXCR, one row per CDR3 protein. Among more than 450,000 distinct CDR3 sequences, around a fifth were seen once, and the ten largest hold about a sixth. The source was PBMCs, collected about 21 days after the first yellow fever vaccination. These receptor sequences come from a man aged 18 to 35 who received the YFV17D yellow fever vaccine.

A few counts support this clonotype. The V gene is TRBV5-1, the J gene TRBJ2-7, with a weak D call TRBD1 (6 bases). Germline V gene data show CDR1 as SGHRS and CDR2 as YFSETQ. This CDR3 has 14 amino acids. V was shortened by 3 bases and J by 4 bases, with 14 bases between the two germline ends. CDR3 region: CASSYLQGPYEQYF. CDR3 DNA sequence: TGCGCCAGCAGCTATCTACAGGGTCCGTACGAGCAGTACTTC.

This clonotype was recorded a few times. The chain combines TRBV29-1 with TRBJ2-5; D is possibly TRBD1 (6 bases). V was shortened by 8 bases and J by 1 base, with 14 bases between the two germline ends. This CDR3 spans 13 amino acids. CDR1 and CDR2 from the germline V gene are SQVTM and ANQGSEA. The CDR3 here is CSITGTPQETQYF. In DNA, the CDR3 is TGCAGCATAACCGGGACACCCCAAGAGACCCAGTACTTC. Together with reference TRBV29-1 and TRBJ2-5, the CDR3 gives the full variable domain: SAVISQKPSRDICQRGTSLTIQCQVDSQVTMMFWYRQQPGQSLTLIATANQGSEATYESGFVIDKFPISRPNLTFSTLTVSNMSPEDSSIYLCSITGTPQETQYFGPGTRLLVL.

The table lists this clonotype with a few counts. This chain joins TRBV30 and TRBJ2-1; D is unclear. This CDR3 region has 13 residues. V shed 2 bases and J shed 4 bases, with 9 bases lying between them. From germline, CDR1 is GTSNPN and CDR2 SVGIG (reference sequence). The CDR3 nucleotides read TGTGCCTGGAGTCATACAAATTACAATGAGCAGTTCTTC. Translating gives CAWSHTNYNEQFF.

This sequence joins TRBV12-3 or TRBV12-4 and TRBJ2-5; D is perhaps TRBD2 (7 bases). Trimming took 2 bases from V and 5 from J, leaving 15 bases between them. The CDR3 loop spans 15 amino acids. The CDR3 region is CASSLWGGAHETQYF. CDR3 coding DNA: TGTGCCAGCAGTTTATGGGGGGGGGCCCATGAGACCCAGTACTTC.

This clonotype came up a few times. V is TRBV20-1 and J is TRBJ1-2; 9 positions match TRBD1. Germline V CDR1 and CDR2: DFQATT, SNEGSKA (reference sequence). The CDR3 totals 14 residues. Unmatched junction bases numbered 5, after V lost 3 bases and J lost 3 bases. CDR3 nucleotide sequence: TGCAGTGCTAGTAGGGACAGGGCACACTATGGCTACACCTTC. Protein sequence: CSASRDRAHYGYTF.

This clonotype was found many times. The rearrangement links TRBV5-1 to TRBJ2-1; 8 bases align to TRBD2. Germline CDR1 SGHRS, CDR2 YFSETQ. Unmatched junction bases numbered 6, after V lost 2 bases and J lost 8 bases. This CDR3 has 14 amino acids. The CDR3: CASSFGTSMDEQFF. CDR3 in DNA: TGCGCCAGCAGCTTCGGGACTAGTATGGATGAGCAGTTCTTC. Variable domain in full (rest from reference TRBV5-1 and TRBJ2-1): KAGVTQTPRYLIKTRGQQVTLSCSPISGHRSVSWYQQTPGQGLQFLFEYFSETQRNKGNFPGRFSGRQFSNSRSEMNVSTLELGDSALYLCASSFGTSMDEQFFGPGTRLTVL.

A few counts support this clonotype. CDR3 sequence: CASSLVDRGGTDTQYF. The CDR3 bases are TGTGCCAGCAGCTTAGTAGACAGGGGCGGAACAGATACGCAGTATTTT. The chain couples TRBV7-2 to TRBJ2-3, with 8 bases fitting TRBD1. Trimming removed 1 base from V and 3 bases from J; junction bases left unmatched: 6. This CDR3 is 16 amino acids long. Germline loops: CDR1 SGHTA, CDR2 FQGNSA.

This chain links TRBV7-9 with TRBJ2-7; possibly TRBD2 for D (7 bases). CDR1 is SEHNR and CDR2 is FQNEAQ in the germline V gene (reference sequence). The CDR3 has 12 residues. V lost 11 bases and J 3 bases, leaving 14 bases between the germline ends. DNA of the CDR3: TGTGCCGGGGGGGCCTCCCACTACGAGCAGTACTTC. This gives the protein CAGGASHYEQYF.

This clonotype showed up many times. The chain is built from TRBV5-1 and TRBJ2-7, with 8 bases fitting TRBD2. J gave up 6 bases and V 5 bases, and 13 bases lay outside the gene matches. The CDR3 consists of 15 residues. Germline V lookup: CDR1 SGHRS, CDR2 YFSETQ. The CDR3 is CASSRTGTSLIEQYF. The CDR3 bases are TGCGCCAGCAGTCGGACCGGGACTAGTCTAATCGAGCAGTACTTC. Combining the CDR3 with reference TRBV5-1 and TRBJ2-7 gives the whole variable domain KAGVTQTPRYLIKTRGQQVTLSCSPISGHRSVSWYQQTPGQGLQFLFEYFSETQRNKGNFPGRFSGRQFSNSRSEMNVSTLELGDSALYLCASSRTGTSLIEQYFGPGTRLTVT.

This CDR3 is CASSLVPTSAKNIQYF. For the CDR3, the DNA is TGTGCCAGCAGCTTAGTACCCACATCGGCCAAAAACATTCAGTACTTC. The chain uses TRBV7-2 and TRBJ2-4, with D unresolved. V was clipped by 1 base and J by 1 base, with 11 bases between them. In germline, CDR1 is SGHTA, CDR2 FQGNSA. This CDR3 region has 16 residues. The complete variable domain, with remaining parts taken from reference TRBV7-2 and TRBJ2-4, reads GAGVSQSPSNKVTEKGKDVELRCDPISGHTALYWYRQSLGQGLEFLIYFQGNSAPDKSGLPSDRFSAERTGGSVSTLTIQRTQQEDSAVYLCASSLVPTSAKNIQYFGAGTRLSVL.

This clonotype came up a few times. V and J are TRBV6-5 and TRBJ2-7, with a weak D call TRBD1 (6 bases). The CDR3 is 15 residues long. Germline V gene data show CDR1 as MNHEY and CDR2 as SVGAGI. Trimming stripped 0 bases from V and 6 bases from J, with 15 bases between. CDR3 coding DNA: TGTGCCAGCAGTTACTCGAGTTTCTCAGGGGTCGAGCAGTACGTC. Translated, it gives CASSYSSFSGVEQYV.

There are a few counts of this clonotype. The rearrangement links TRBV7-9 to TRBJ2-7; D may be TRBD1 (7 bases). The CDR3 length is 14 residues. Germline assignment: CDR1 SEHNR and CDR2 FQNEAQ (reference sequence). The V and J ends lost 1 base and 7 bases respectively, with 14 bases between them. CDR3 sequence: CASSLVSGGGEQYF. CDR3 nucleotide sequence: TGTGCCAGCAGCTTAGTTTCAGGGGGAGGTGAGCAGTACTTC.

This clonotype turned up a few times. The CDR3 here is CSVASGGADTQYF. The CDR3 coding sequence is TGCAGCGTTGCTTCGGGGGGGGCAGATACGCAGTATTTT. The V and J genes are TRBV29-1 and TRBJ2-3, with TRBD2 matching 8 bases. CDR3 size: 13 residues. V shed 4 bases, J shed 4 bases, and the junction held 4 bases outside the gene matches. Germline values: CDR1 SQVTM, CDR2 ANQGSEA.

The chain recombines TRBV11-3 with TRBJ2-3, with a possible D match to TRBD1 (6 bases). Trimming pared 5 bases from V and 2 bases from J, leaving 8 bases between. Germline CDR1 and CDR2: SGHNT and YENEEA. The CDR3 has 13 amino acids. CDR3 protein: CASSQGPTDTQYF. The DNA for the CDR3 is TGTGCCAGCAGCCAGGGGCCCACAGATACGCAGTATTTT.

The chain carries TRBV7-3 and TRBJ2-3; tentatively, D is TRBD1 (6 bases). With 5 bases removed from V and 4 bases from J, the gap between germline ends came to 10 bases. The CDR3 is 13 residues long. The germline V gene has CDR1 SGHTA and CDR2 FQGTGA. The CDR3 spells CASSTRQADTQYF. The DNA for the CDR3 is TGTGCCAGCAGCACCCGACAGGCAGATACGCAGTATTTT.

This clonotype was seen more than once but under ten times. V usage is TRBV6-5 and J usage is TRBJ1-1; D gene uncertain. The CDR3 contains 13 residues. The V gene's germline CDR1 is MNHEY and CDR2 SVGAGI. V shed 2 bases and J shed 1 base, with 5 bases lying between them. In DNA form, the CDR3 reads TGTGCCAGCAGTTACGTGGCGAACACTGAAGCTTTCTTT. Its protein is CASSYVANTEAFF.

The chain links TRBV7-2 to TRBJ2-4; no clear D gene. Germline lookup yields CDR1 SGHTA and CDR2 FQGNSA. CDR3 length: 15 amino acids. The V gene lost 4 bases and the J gene lost 2 bases, with 12 bases spanning the gap. CDR3 loop: CASSSTDGTKNIQYF. The DNA for the CDR3 is TGTGCCAGCAGCTCGACCGATGGGACCAAAAACATTCAGTACTTC.

The rearrangement uses TRBV12-3 or TRBV12-4 and TRBJ2-2, with TRBD1 identical over 9 bases. The ends lost 5 bases at V and 3 bases at J; junction bases unmatched: 16. The CDR3 has 19 residues. DNA of the CDR3: TGTGCCAGCAGTATAATAAGACTCTTTACAGGGGGCGACACCGGGGAGCTGTTTTTT. Its protein product is CASSIIRLFTGGDTGELFF.

Only a few counts were recorded for this clonotype. The chain is built from TRBV2 and TRBJ2-5, with TRBD1 matching 7 bases. V gave up 8 bases and J gave up 0 bases; unmatched junction bases: 12. Looked up from germline, CDR1 is SNHLY and CDR2 is FYNNEI. The CDR3 contains 16 residues. As DNA, the CDR3 is TGTGCCAGCGTTACCTTAGACAGGGAGTACCAAGAGACCCAGTACTTC. Amino acid sequence: CASVTLDREYQETQYF. Supplemented by reference TRBV2 and TRBJ2-5, the full variable domain reads EPEVTQTPSHQVTQMGQEVILRCVPISNHLYFYWYRQILGQKVEFLVSFYNNEISEKSEIFDDQFSVERPDGSNFTLKIRSTKLEDSAMYFCASVTLDREYQETQYFGPGTRLLVL.

This chain links TRBV9 with TRBJ2-5; the D gene is possibly TRBD1 (6 bases). CDR1 is SGDLS and CDR2 is YYNGEE in the germline V gene. The CDR3 is 15 amino acids. The V and J ends lost 4 bases and 5 bases respectively, with 18 bases between them. CDR3 residues: CASSQGVRGTETQYF. The CDR3 region has the DNA TGTGCCAGCAGCCAGGGAGTAAGGGGGACGGAGACCCAGTACTTC.

This clonotype was detected many times. V and J are TRBV5-1 and TRBJ2-3; TRBD1 is a possible D gene (5 bases). The CDR3 contains 14 residues. Looked up from germline, CDR1 is SGHRS and CDR2 is YFSETQ. The ends were cut back, 2 bases at V and 4 bases at J, with 11 bases in the middle. CDR3 amino acids: CASSLGAPPDTQYF. The CDR3 DNA reads as TGCGCCAGCAGCTTAGGGGCACCCCCAGATACGCAGTATTTT.

This clonotype came up once. This chain joins TRBV24-1 and TRBJ2-7, with 7 positions matching TRBD1. Germline V gene sequence: CDR1 KGHDR, CDR2 SFDVKD. The V and J ends lost 4 bases and 11 bases, in that order; junction bases with no gene match: 13. There are 14 residues in the CDR3. For the CDR3, the DNA is TGTGCCACCAGTGACGCAAGTAAAAGGGGGCGGAAGTACTTC. Amino acid sequence: CATSDASKRGRKYF.

The chain is built from TRBV28 and TRBJ2-2, with 10 bases matching TRBD2. Germline CDR1 and CDR2: MDHEN and SYDVKM. Trimming took 3 bases from V and 2 from J; bases not matched to a gene: 6. This CDR3 spans 17 amino acids. This chain's CDR3 is CASSFPIAGGNTGELFF. CDR3 DNA: TGTGCCAGCAGTTTTCCTATAGCGGGGGGAAACACCGGGGAGCTGTTTTTT.

CDR3 sequence reads: CASTEGPVVMNTEAFF. CDR3 nucleotide sequence: TGTGCCAGCACCGAGGGTCCGGTAGTCATGAACACTGAAGCTTTCTTT. The chain employs TRBV7-2 and TRBJ1-1; D gene ambiguous. Trimming left V 7 bases short and J 0 bases short, with 18 bases between. This CDR3 spans 16 amino acids. Germline V CDR1 and CDR2: SGHTA, FQGNSA.

This chain connects TRBV2 to TRBJ2-3; no firm D call. Germline V gene lookup returns CDR1 SNHLY and CDR2 FYNNEI. Deletions cut 1 base from V and 5 bases from J, with 4 bases between. This CDR3 is built from 12 residues. The CDR3 is CASSEGKDTQYF. CDR3 nucleotide sequence: TGTGCCAGCAGTGAAGGGAAAGATACGCAGTATTTT.

The chain uses TRBV19 and TRBJ1-1, with TRBD1 identical over 8 bases. This CDR3 contains 15 residues. Germline V gene lookup returns CDR1 LNHDA and CDR2 SQIVND (reference sequence). Losses at the gene ends were 3 bases for V and 4 bases for J; bases not matched to a gene: 7. CDR3 loop: CASSIWRQGITEAFF. CDR3 bases: TGTGCCAGTAGTATCTGGAGACAGGGGATCACTGAAGCTTTCTTT. The whole variable domain, remainder taken from reference TRBV19 and TRBJ1-1, is DGGITQSPKYLFRKEGQNVTLSCEQNLNHDAMYWYRQDPGQGLRLIYYSQIVNDFQKGDIAEGYSVSREKKESFPLTVTSAQKNPTAFYLCASSIWRQGITEAFFGQGTRLTVV.

This clonotype was found a few times. The chain joins TRBV6-1 to TRBJ2-3; possibly TRBD2 for D (6 bases). V lost 6 bases and J lost 2, with 24 bases in between. CDR1 is MNHNS and CDR2 is SASEGT in the germline V gene. The CDR3 length is 18 residues. CDR3 DNA: TGTGCCAGCAGCCTTCGTGGGGGGACGGGAAGAACCACAGATACGCAGTATTTT. Translation: CASSLRGGTGRTTDTQYF.

This clonotype was counted only a few times. The rearrangement links TRBV29-1 to TRBJ2-5; TRBD1 matches 8 bases. V was clipped by 6 bases and J by 2 bases; unmatched bases: 14. The germline gives CDR1 SQVTM, CDR2 ANQGSEA. This CDR3 has 16 residues. This chain's CDR3 is CSVATGAGTYQETQYF. DNA of the CDR3: TGCAGCGTAGCGACAGGGGCGGGTACCTATCAAGAGACCCAGTACTTC.

The chain's CDR3 is CASSASSTGEQETQYF. The CDR3 DNA is TGTGCCAGCAGCGCTTCCTCGACAGGGGAGCAAGAGACCCAGTACTTC. V gene TRBV9 combines with J gene TRBJ2-5; 8 nucleotides match TRBD1. This CDR3 comprises 16 residues. The germline V gene encodes CDR1 SGDLS and CDR2 YYNGEE. Unmatched junction bases numbered 9, after V lost 3 bases and J lost 2 bases.

This clonotype was picked up a small number of times. The junction departs from the called germline gene at one end, perhaps through a read error. The chain recombines TRBV5-6 with TRBJ1-2; 7 nucleotides align to TRBD1. Germline V gives CDR1 SGHDT, CDR2 YYEEEE. The CDR3 consists of 11 residues. As DNA, the CDR3 is TGTGCCAGCAGCGGTGCCGGGACAGCGGCATTC. Amino acid sequence: CASSGAGTAAF.

The chain links TRBV27 to TRBJ2-3, with D possibly being TRBD1 or TRBD2 (5 bases each). The V gene's germline CDR1 is MNHEY and CDR2 SMNVEV (reference sequence). The CDR3 covers 18 residues. Trimming pared 2 bases from V and 1 base from J, leaving 19 bases between. CDR3 region: CASSLRGPRDGGTDTQYF. DNA of the CDR3: TGTGCCAGCAGTTTAAGGGGCCCCAGGGACGGCGGCACAGATACGCAGTATTTT.